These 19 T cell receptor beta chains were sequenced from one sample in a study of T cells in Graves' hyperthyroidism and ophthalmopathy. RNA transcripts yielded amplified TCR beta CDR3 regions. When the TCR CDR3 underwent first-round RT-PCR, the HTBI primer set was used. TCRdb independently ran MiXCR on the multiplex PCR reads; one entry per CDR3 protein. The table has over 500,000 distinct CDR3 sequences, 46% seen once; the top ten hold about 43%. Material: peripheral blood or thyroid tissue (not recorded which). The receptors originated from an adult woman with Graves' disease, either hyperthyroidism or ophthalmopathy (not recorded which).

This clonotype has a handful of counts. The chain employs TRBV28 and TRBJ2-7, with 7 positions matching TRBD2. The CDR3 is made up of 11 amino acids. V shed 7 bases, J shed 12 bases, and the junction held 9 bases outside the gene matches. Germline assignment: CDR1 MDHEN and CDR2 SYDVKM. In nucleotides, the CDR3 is TGTGCCAGCATAAGGGCGGGAGAGTTGTACTTC. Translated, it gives CASIRAGELYF.

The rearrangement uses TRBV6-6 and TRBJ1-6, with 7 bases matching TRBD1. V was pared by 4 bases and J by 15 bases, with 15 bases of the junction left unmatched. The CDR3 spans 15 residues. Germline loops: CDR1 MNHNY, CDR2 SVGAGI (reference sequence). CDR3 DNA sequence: TGTGCCAGCAGTTCAGGGGGACGAGGGGTTGTTCTCCTCCACTTT. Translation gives CASSSGGRGVVLLHF.

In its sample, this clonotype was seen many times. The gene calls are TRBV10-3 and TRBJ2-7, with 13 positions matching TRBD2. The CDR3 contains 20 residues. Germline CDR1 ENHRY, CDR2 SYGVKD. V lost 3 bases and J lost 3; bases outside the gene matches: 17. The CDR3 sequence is CAISDPRTKGTSGINYEQYF. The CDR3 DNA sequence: TGTGCCATCAGTGATCCTCGGACGAAGGGGACTAGCGGGATAAACTACGAGCAGTACTTC.

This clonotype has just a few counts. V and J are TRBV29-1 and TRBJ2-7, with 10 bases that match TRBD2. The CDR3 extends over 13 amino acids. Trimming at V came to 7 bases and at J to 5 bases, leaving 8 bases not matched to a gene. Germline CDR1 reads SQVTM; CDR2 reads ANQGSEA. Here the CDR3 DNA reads TGCAGCGGAGTCCGCCTAGCGGGAGACGAGCAGTACTTC. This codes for CSGVRLAGDEQYF.

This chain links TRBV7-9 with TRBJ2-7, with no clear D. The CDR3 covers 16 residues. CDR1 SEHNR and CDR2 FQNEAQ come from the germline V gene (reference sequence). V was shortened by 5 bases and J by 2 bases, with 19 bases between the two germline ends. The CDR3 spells CASSQDVGSRAYEQYF. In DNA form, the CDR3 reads TGTGCCAGCAGCCAAGACGTGGGTTCGCGCGCCTACGAGCAGTACTTC.

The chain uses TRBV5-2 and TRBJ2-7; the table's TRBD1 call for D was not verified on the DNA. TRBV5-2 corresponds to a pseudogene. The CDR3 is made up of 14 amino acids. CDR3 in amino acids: CASNPGGPSSEQYF. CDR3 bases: TGTGCCAGCAACCCCGGGGGCCCCAGCTCCGAGCAGTACTTC.

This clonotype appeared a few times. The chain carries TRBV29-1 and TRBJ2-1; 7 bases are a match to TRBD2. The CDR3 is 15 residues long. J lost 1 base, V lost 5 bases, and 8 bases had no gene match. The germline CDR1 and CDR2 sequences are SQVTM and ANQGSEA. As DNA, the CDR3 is TGCAGCGTTTCCCGCGGGAGTGGATCCTACAATGAGCAGTTCTTC. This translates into CSVSRGSGSYNEQFF.

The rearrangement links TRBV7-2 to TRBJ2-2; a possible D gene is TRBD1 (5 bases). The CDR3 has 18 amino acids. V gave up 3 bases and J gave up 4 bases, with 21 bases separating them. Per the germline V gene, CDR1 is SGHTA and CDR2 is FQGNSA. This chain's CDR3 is CASSLEQATPRGTGELFF. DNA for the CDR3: TGTGCCAGCAGCTTGGAACAGGCTACACCTAGGGGCACCGGGGAGCTGTTTTTT.

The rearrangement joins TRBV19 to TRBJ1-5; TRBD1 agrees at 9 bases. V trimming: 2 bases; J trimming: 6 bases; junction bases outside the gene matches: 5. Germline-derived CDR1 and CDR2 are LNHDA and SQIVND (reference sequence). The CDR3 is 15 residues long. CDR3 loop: CASSIQGTGIQPQHF. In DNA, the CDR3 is TGTGCCAGTAGTATACAAGGGACAGGGATTCAGCCCCAGCATTTT.

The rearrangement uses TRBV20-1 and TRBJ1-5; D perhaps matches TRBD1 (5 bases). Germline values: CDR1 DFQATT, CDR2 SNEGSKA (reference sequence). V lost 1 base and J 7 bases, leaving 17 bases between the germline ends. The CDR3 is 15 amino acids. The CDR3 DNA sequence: TGCAGTGCTAGAGGCACGGGGGGGGAAGGACAGCCCCAGCATTTT. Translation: CSARGTGGEGQPQHF.

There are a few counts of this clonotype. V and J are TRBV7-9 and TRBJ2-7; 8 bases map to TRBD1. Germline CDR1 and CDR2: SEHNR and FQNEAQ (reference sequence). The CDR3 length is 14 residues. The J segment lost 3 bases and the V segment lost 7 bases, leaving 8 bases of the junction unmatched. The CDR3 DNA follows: TGTGCCAGCACCCAACCTGGACAGGGCTACGAGCAGTACTTC. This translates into CASTQPGQGYEQYF.

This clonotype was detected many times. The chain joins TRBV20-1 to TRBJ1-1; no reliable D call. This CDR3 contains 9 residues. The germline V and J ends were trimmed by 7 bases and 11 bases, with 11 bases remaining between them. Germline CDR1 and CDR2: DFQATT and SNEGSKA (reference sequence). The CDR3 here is CSGLELAFF. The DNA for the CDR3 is TGCAGTGGCCTAGAGTTGGCTTTCTTT.

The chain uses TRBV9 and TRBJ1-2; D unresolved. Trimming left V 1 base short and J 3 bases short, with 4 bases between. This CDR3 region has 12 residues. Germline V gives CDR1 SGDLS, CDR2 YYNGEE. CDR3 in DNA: TGTGCCAGCAGCGTATCCGACTATGGCTACACCTTC. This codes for CASSVSDYGYTF.

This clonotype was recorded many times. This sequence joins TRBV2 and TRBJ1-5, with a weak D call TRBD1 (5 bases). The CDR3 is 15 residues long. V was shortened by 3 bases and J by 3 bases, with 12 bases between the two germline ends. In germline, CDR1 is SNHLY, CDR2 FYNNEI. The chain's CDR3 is CASSERQGLNQPQHF. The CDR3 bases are TGTGCCAGCAGTGAGCGGCAGGGTCTCAATCAGCCCCAGCATTTT. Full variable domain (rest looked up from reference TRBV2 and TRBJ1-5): EPEVTQTPSHQVTQMGQEVILRCVPISNHLYFYWYRQILGQKVEFLVSFYNNEISEKSEIFDDQFSVERPDGSNFTLKIRSTKLEDSAMYFCASSERQGLNQPQHFGDGTRLSIL.

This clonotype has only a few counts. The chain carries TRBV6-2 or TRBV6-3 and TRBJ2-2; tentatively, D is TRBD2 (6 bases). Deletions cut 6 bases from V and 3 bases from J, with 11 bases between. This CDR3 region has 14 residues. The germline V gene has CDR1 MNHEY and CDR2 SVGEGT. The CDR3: CASRGLVYTGELFF. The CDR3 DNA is TGTGCCAGCAGGGGACTGGTCTACACCGGGGAGCTGTTTTTT.

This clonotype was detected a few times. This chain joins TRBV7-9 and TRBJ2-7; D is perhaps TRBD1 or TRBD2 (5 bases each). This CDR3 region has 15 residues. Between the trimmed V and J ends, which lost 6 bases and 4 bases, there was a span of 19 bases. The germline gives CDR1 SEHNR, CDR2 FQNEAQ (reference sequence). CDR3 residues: CASRTPGQGWYEQYF. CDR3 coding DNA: TGTGCCAGCAGGACCCCGGGGCAGGGTTGGTACGAGCAGTACTTC.

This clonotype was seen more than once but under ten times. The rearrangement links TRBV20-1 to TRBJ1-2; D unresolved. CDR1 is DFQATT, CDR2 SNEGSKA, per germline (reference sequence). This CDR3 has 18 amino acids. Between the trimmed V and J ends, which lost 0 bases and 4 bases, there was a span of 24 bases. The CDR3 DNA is TGCAGTGCTAGAGATCGATCCCCGGCAGCGTACCCCCGCTATGGCTACACCTTC. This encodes CSARDRSPAAYPRYGYTF.

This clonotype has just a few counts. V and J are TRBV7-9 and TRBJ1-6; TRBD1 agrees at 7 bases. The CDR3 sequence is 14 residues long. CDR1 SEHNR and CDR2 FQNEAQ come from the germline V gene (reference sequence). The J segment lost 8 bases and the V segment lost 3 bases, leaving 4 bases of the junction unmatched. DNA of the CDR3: TGTGCCAGCAGCTTCAGGGGGTGGGATTCACCCCTCCACTTT. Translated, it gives CASSFRGWDSPLHF.

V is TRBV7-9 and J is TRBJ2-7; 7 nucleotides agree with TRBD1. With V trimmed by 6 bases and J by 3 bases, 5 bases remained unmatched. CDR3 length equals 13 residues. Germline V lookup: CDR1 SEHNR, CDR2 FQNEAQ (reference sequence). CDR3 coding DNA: TGTGCCAGCAGACCCACAGGGGTCTACGAGCAGTACTTC. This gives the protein CASRPTGVYEQYF.